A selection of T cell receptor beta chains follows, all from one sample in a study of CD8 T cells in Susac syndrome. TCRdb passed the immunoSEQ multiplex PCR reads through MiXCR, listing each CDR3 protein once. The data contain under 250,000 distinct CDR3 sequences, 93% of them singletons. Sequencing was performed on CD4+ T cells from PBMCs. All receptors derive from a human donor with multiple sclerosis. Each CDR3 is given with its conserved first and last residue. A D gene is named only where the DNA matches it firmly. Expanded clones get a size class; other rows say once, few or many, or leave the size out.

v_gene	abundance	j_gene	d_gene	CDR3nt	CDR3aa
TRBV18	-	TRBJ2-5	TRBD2	TGTGCCAGCTCACCACGGCGGGGGCAAGAGACCCAGTACTTC	CASSPRRGQETQYF
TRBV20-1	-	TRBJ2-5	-	TGCAGTTCGAGACCCGGGTATCAAGAGACCCAGTACTTC	CSSRPGYQETQYF
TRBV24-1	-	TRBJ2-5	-	TGTGCCACCAGTGAATCGGGACCACGGGAGACCCAGTACTTC	CATSESGPRETQYF
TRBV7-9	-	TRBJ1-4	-	TGTGCCAGCAGCTTAGATGAGTGGGCGATTAATGAAAAACTGTTTTTT	CASSLDEWAINEKLFF
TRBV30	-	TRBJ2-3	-	TGTGCCTGGAGTGCCGGGCTAGATACAAACACAGATACGCAGTATTTT	CAWSAGLDTNTDTQYF
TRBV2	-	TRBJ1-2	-	TGTGCCAGCAGTGAGGGACGGCGGAACTATGGCTACACCTTC	CASSEGRRNYGYTF
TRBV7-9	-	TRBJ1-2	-	TGTGCCAGCAGCCCGGCGGAGGGCCATGGCTACACCTTC	CASSPAEGHGYTF
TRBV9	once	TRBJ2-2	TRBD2	TGTGCCAGCAAGAGGACTAGCGACACCGGGGAGCTGTTTTTT	CASKRTSDTGELFF
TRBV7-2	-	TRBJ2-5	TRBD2	TGTGCCAGCAGTCTAGGTGTAGCGGGTGGTGGGGAGACCCAGTACTTC	CASSLGVAGGGETQYF
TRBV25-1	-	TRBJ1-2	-	TGTGCCAGCAGTGACAGCCATGGCGGCTACACCTTC	CASSDSHGGYTF
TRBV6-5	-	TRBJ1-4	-	TGTGCCAGCAGCCCAGGGACACCGCAAAATGAAAAACTGTTTTTT	CASSPGTPQNEKLFF
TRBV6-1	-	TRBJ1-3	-	TGTGCCAGCAGTGAGAATTCAGGGCAAAGCTCTGGAAACACCATATATTTT	CASSENSGQSSGNTIYF
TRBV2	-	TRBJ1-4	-	TGTGCCAGCAGCTTTCAAGGAAGGGGTGAAAAACTGTTTTTT	CASSFQGRGEKLFF
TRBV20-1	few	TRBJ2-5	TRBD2	TGCAGTGCTCCCGGGACTAGCCAAGAGACCCAGTACTTC	CSAPGTSQETQYF
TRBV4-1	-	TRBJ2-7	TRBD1	TGCGCCAGCAGCCAACCGGGACAGGGGCTCTTCTACGAGCAGTACTTC	CASSQPGQGLFYEQYF
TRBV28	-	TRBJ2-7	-	TGTGCCAGCAGAACGCCCGCCGAGCAGTACTTC	CASRTPAEQYF
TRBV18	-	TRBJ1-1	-	TGTGCCAGCTCACCACGAGGGGCGACGGCCACTGAAGCTTTCTTT	CASSPRGATATEAFF
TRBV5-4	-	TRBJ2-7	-	TGTGCCAGCAGCTCAACAGGGAGCGAGCAGTACTTC	CASSSTGSEQYF